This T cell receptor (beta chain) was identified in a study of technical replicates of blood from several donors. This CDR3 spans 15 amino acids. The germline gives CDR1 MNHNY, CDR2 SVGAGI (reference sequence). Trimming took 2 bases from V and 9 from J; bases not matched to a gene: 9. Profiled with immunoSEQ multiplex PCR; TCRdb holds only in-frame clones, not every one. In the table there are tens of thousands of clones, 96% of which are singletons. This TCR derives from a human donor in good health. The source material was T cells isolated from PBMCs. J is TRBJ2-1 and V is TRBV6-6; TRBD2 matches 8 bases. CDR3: CASSYPSGSQSEQFF. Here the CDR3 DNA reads TGTGCCAGCAGTTACCCCAGCGGGAGCCAAAGTGAGCAGTTCTTC.